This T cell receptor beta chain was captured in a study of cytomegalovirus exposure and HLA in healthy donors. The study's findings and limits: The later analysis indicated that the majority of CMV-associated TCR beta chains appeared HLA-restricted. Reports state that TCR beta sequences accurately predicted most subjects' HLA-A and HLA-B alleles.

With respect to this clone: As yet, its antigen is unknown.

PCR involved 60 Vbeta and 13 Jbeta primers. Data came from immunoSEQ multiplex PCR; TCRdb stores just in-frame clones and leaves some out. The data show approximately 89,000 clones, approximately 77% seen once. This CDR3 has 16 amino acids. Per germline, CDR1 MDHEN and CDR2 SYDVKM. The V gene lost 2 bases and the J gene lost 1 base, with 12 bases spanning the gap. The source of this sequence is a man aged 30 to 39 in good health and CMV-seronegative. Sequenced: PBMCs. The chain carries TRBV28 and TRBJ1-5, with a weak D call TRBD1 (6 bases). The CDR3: CASSLGGAPSNQPQHF. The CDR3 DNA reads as TGTGCCAGCAGTTTAGGGGGGGCCCCCAGCAATCAGCCCCAGCATTTT. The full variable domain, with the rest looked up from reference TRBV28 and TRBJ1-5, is DVKVTQSSRYLVKRTGEKVFLECVQDMDHENMFWYRQDPGLGLRLIYFSYDVKMKEKGDIPEGYSVSREKKERFSLILESASTNQTSMYLCASSLGGAPSNQPQHFGDGTRLSIL.